This T cell receptor (beta chain) was documented in a study of blood T cell repertoires in COVID-19. The age range of participants was roughly 18 to 90 years, with residence in about two dozen US areas. As handled by the study authors: Amplified reference gene primers provided the basis for estimating nucleated cell counts. TCRdb keeps only in-frame clones here, not all; method: immunoSEQ multiplex PCR. The V and J calls and the clone size are those of that table, but D and trimming were determined from the DNA. The sample has 200,000 to 250,000 clones, about nine tenths seen once. This CDR3 region has 16 residues. Germline values: CDR1 SGHTA, CDR2 FQGNSA. V lost 1 base, J lost 2 bases, and 0 bases stayed unmatched. A word on this clone: Other DNA sequences from this sample encode an identical CDR3 as well.

This clonotype was sampled from a woman in her 30s with acute COVID-19. Sequencing was carried out using PBMCs or T cells enriched from blood (not recorded which). This chain joins TRBV7-2 and TRBJ2-5, with 14 bases identical to TRBD2. The CDR3 here is CASSLGLAGGQETQYF. CDR3 in DNA: TGTGCCAGCAGCTTAGGACTAGCGGGAGGGCAAGAGACCCAGTACTTC. Complete variable domain (other parts from reference TRBV7-2 and TRBJ2-5): GAGVSQSPSNKVTEKGKDVELRCDPISGHTALYWYRQSLGQGLEFLIYFQGNSAPDKSGLPSDRFSAERTGGSVSTLTIQRTQQEDSAVYLCASSLGLAGGQETQYFGPGTRLLVL.